The clone carrying this T cell receptor beta chain was recorded at least ten times. What it recognizes is unknown. cDNA synthesis was performed by 5'RACE with 10-nucleotide random UMIs. TCRdb reanalysed the 5' RACE reads using MiXCR and keeps one entry per CDR3 protein. The sample has about 120,000 distinct CDR3 sequences; 3.2% are singletons. This specimen belongs to a study of neurological immune-mediated disorders. Regarding the study as a whole: Phylogenetic grouping assigned the repertoires of 18 of 34 multiple sclerosis patients to one related-CDR3 cluster, which constitutes a possible signature. With the multiple sclerosis repertoire cluster, none of the clinical or MRI features showed an association.

Per the germline V gene, CDR1 is DFQATT and CDR2 is SNEGSKA (reference sequence). V dropped 3 bases and J dropped 0; count of bases not matched to a gene: 6. The CDR3 length is 15 residues. 2 million PBMCs stored at -80 C were the source of the unsorted libraries. The material sequenced was PBMCs. The rearrangement joins TRBV20-1 to TRBJ2-3; 7 bases line up with TRBD2. The TCR originated in a woman aged 25 to 45 with multiple sclerosis. CDR3 nucleotide sequence: TGCAGTGCTAGTTGGGGGGGGTCGAGCACAGATACGCAGTATTTT. This encodes CSASWGGSSTDTQYF.